The next 30 T cell receptor beta chains were all read from a single sample in a study of blood T cell repertoires in COVID-19. Libraries were prepared by immunoSEQ multiplex PCR; TCRdb keeps only in-frame clonotypes and omits some of them. The data show 250,000 to 350,000 clones, around 89% seen once. The sample consisted of peripheral blood. Receptor source: a man aged 25 to 45 with acute or convalescent COVID-19.

CDR3 sequence reads: CASSLAGPYEQYF. The CDR3 DNA sequence: TGCGCCAGCAGCTTGGCGGGTCCCTACGAGCAGTACTTC. The J gene is TRBJ2-7, the V gene TRBV5-1; D call uncertain. Germline assignment: CDR1 SGHRS and CDR2 YFSETQ. The CDR3 totals 13 residues. Between the trimmed V and J ends, which lost 0 bases and 2 bases, there was a span of 6 bases.

The gene calls are TRBV9 and TRBJ1-5; D is possibly TRBD1 (6 bases). CDR3 length equals 15 residues. Trimming took off 0 bases at V and 5 bases at J, with 12 bases between the two ends. Germline assignment: CDR1 SGDLS and CDR2 YYNGEE. CDR3 DNA sequence: TGTGCCAGCAGCGTAGACAGGGATCCCCATCAGCCCCAGCATTTT. As protein: CASSVDRDPHQPQHF.

The rearrangement uses TRBV28 and TRBJ1-4, with 7 nucleotides matching TRBD1. V gave up 5 bases and J gave up 4 bases; unmatched junction bases: 7. CDR3 size: 15 residues. Germline lookup yields CDR1 MDHEN and CDR2 SYDVKM. CDR3: CASSPQTGFNEKLFF. Here the CDR3 DNA reads TGTGCCAGCAGTCCCCAGACAGGGTTTAATGAAAAACTGTTTTTT.

A word on this clone: Other DNA sequences in this sample translate to the same CDR3. The chain links TRBV18 to TRBJ1-1; D is ambiguous. V shed 2 bases and J shed 1 base, with 8 bases lying between them. The CDR3 loop spans 14 amino acids. The germline V gene has CDR1 KGHSH and CDR2 LQKENI. The chain's CDR3 is CASSPGGWNTEAFF. CDR3 in DNA: TGTGCCAGCTCACCAGGAGGGTGGAACACTGAAGCTTTCTTT.

V and J are TRBV30 and TRBJ1-5; D gene unclear. CDR3 length: 15 amino acids. From germline, CDR1 is GTSNPN and CDR2 SVGIG (reference sequence). Trimming left V 0 bases short and J 9 bases short, with 18 bases between. The CDR3 loop reads CAWSVQKGPAGPQHF. CDR3 bases: TGTGCCTGGAGTGTACAAAAAGGGCCGGCGGGGCCCCAGCATTTT.

This sequence joins TRBV30 and TRBJ2-7; 10 bases agree with TRBD2. CDR3 length equals 17 residues. The V segment lost 0 bases and the J segment 1 base; nucleotides outside the gene matches: 9. Germline V CDR1 and CDR2: GTSNPN, SVGIG (reference sequence). The CDR3 loop reads CAWSVRPSGRISYEQYF. The CDR3 nucleotides are TGTGCCTGGAGTGTTCGTCCTAGCGGGAGAATATCCTACGAGCAGTACTTC.

The chain carries TRBV5-6 and TRBJ1-1, with D perhaps matching TRBD1 (5 bases). This CDR3 comprises 17 residues. Trimming pared 4 bases from V and 1 base from J, leaving 20 bases between. Germline V gives CDR1 SGHDT, CDR2 YYEEEE. CDR3 sequence (DNA): TGTGCCAGCAGCCTACCCGGACGGCCGACAGAGAACACTGAAGCTTTCTTT. Encoded protein: CASSLPGRPTENTEAFF.

The V call is TRBV28, the J call TRBJ1-2; TRBD1 matches 9 bases. The length of the CDR3 is 14 residues. CDR1 is MDHEN, CDR2 SYDVKM, per germline. The V segment lost 6 bases and the J segment 6 bases; nucleotides outside the gene matches: 8. The CDR3 nucleotides are TGTGCCAGCAGCCGGGGACAGGGAGAGAATGGCTACACCTTC. Its protein is CASSRGQGENGYTF.

The genes are TRBV5-1 and TRBJ1-2; possible D gene TRBD1, 5 bases. V was trimmed by 4 bases and J by 5 bases, leaving 15 bases between them. The CDR3 is made up of 14 amino acids. CDR1 SGHRS and CDR2 YFSETQ come from the germline V gene. CDR3 in DNA: TGCGCCAGCAGCGTGCAGGGCGGCTCTTATGGCTACACCTTC. Translated: CASSVQGGSYGYTF.

This chain uses TRBV3-1 (or the pseudogene TRBV3-2) with TRBJ2-3; 10 bases agree with TRBD2. Unmatched junction bases numbered 10, after V lost 3 bases and J lost 4 bases. There are 17 residues in the CDR3. CDR1 LGHDT and CDR2 YNNKEL come from the germline V gene (reference sequence). The CDR3: CASSQYTSGAGADTQYF. CDR3 nucleotides: TGTGCCAGCAGCCAGTACACTAGCGGGGCGGGGGCAGATACGCAGTATTTT.

The chain has TRBV15 and TRBJ1-4, with D unresolved. V was trimmed by 0 bases and J by 9 bases, leaving 14 bases between them. The CDR3 is 15 amino acids. Looked up from germline, CDR1 is LNHNV and CDR2 is YYDKDF (reference sequence). The chain's CDR3 is CATSRDRGQIQKLFF. The CDR3 DNA reads as TGTGCCACCAGCAGAGATCGGGGTCAGATCCAAAAACTGTTTTTT.

The gene calls are TRBV29-1 and TRBJ2-2; D possibly corresponds to TRBD2 (6 bases). With 5 bases removed from V and 6 bases from J, the gap between germline ends came to 10 bases. Germline V lookup: CDR1 SQVTM, CDR2 ANQGSEA. This CDR3 contains 12 residues. The CDR3 nucleotides are TGCAGCGTTCTGGAGGGCTCCGGGGAGCTGTTTTTT. Translation gives CSVLEGSGELFF.

This rearrangement joins TRBV29-1 to TRBJ2-1; 7 bases line up with TRBD2. After removal of 4 bases from V and 4 bases from J, the junction contained 4 bases not matched to a gene. Germline V lookup: CDR1 SQVTM, CDR2 ANQGSEA. CDR3 size: 13 residues. Here the CDR3 DNA reads TGCAGCGTTGTGGGGGGGTTGTACAATGAGCAGTTCTTC. This encodes CSVVGGLYNEQFF.

This chain connects TRBV28 to TRBJ1-2; 11 bases are shared with TRBD1. Trimming cost V 5 bases and J 8 bases; bases outside gene matches: 13. The germline gives CDR1 MDHEN, CDR2 SYDVKM. The CDR3 has 16 amino acids. The DNA of the CDR3 is TGTGCCAGCAGTGTAACCCGGGACAGGGGGTACGACGGCTACACCTTC. As protein: CASSVTRDRGYDGYTF.

The gene calls are TRBV6-6 and TRBJ2-7, with a possible D match to TRBD2 (6 bases). This CDR3 spans 16 amino acids. Germline CDR1 MNHNY, CDR2 SVGAGI (reference sequence). V was trimmed by 0 bases and J by 2 bases, leaving 14 bases between them. CDR3 loop: CASSYSFLARTYEQYF. In nucleotides, the CDR3 is TGTGCCAGCAGTTACTCTTTCCTAGCGAGGACCTACGAGCAGTACTTC.

The V gene is TRBV19, the J gene TRBJ2-7; 12 nucleotides match TRBD2. With V trimmed by 5 bases and J by 1 base, 12 bases remained unmatched. CDR3 length: 18 residues. CDR1 and CDR2 from the germline V gene are LNHDA and SQIVND (reference sequence). The CDR3 here is CASSAWLGGTSGSYEQYF. Written as DNA, the CDR3 is TGTGCCAGTAGTGCTTGGTTGGGGGGGACTAGCGGGTCCTACGAGCAGTACTTC.

The chain is built from TRBV27 and TRBJ2-7; 9 bases are a match to TRBD1. Germline values: CDR1 MNHEY, CDR2 SMNVEV (reference sequence). CDR3 length equals 12 residues. The junction had 5 bases not matched to a gene; V was cut back by 8 bases and J by 6 bases. The CDR3: CASGTGSIEQYF. The DNA for the CDR3 is TGTGCCAGCGGGACAGGGTCTATCGAGCAGTACTTC.

The genes are TRBV29-1 and TRBJ1-5; TRBD1 might be the D (5 bases). Trimming took off 4 bases at V and 2 bases at J, with 12 bases between the two ends. The CDR3 is made up of 14 amino acids. Germline lookup yields CDR1 SQVTM and CDR2 ANQGSEA. The CDR3 loop reads CSVAVGLRNQPQHF. CDR3 nucleotides: TGCAGCGTTGCGGTGGGGCTACGCAATCAGCCCCAGCATTTT. Using reference TRBV29-1 and TRBJ1-5 for the parts outside the CDR3, the full variable domain is SAVISQKPSRDICQRGTSLTIQCQVDSQVTMMFWYRQQPGQSLTLIATANQGSEATYESGFVIDKFPISRPNLTFSTLTVSNMSPEDSSIYLCSVAVGLRNQPQHFGDGTRLSIL.

The J gene is TRBJ2-7, the V gene TRBV7-9; weak D call: TRBD1 (6 bases). The V end lost 5 bases, the J end lost 1 base, and 9 bases lay between the germline ends. The CDR3 sequence is 13 residues long. Germline V gene sequence: CDR1 SEHNR, CDR2 FQNEAQ (reference sequence). CDR3 DNA sequence: TGTGCCAGCAGCATACAGGGATCCTACGAGCAGTACTTC. Translation gives CASSIQGSYEQYF.

The chain uses TRBV7-9 and TRBJ2-7; tentatively, D is TRBD2 (6 bases). The germline V gene encodes CDR1 SEHNR and CDR2 FQNEAQ (reference sequence). CDR3 length equals 16 residues. Between the trimmed V and J ends, which lost 4 bases and 9 bases, there was a span of 25 bases. The CDR3 nucleotides are TGTGCCAGCAGCTCACCGGGACGGCGGGACCCACCACGGCAGTACTTC. Encoded protein: CASSSPGRRDPPRQYF.

The CDR3 loop reads CASSGGGKSGYTF. CDR3 nucleotides: TGTGCCAGCAGCGGAGGTGGGAAATCGGGCTACACCTTC. J is TRBJ1-2 and V is TRBV7-3; D is unresolved. Germline CDR1 and CDR2: SGHTA and FQGTGA. The CDR3 contains 13 residues. The V gene lost 5 bases and the J gene lost 8 bases, with 15 bases spanning the gap.

This chain uses TRBV5-4 with TRBJ1-1; TRBD1 matches 7 bases. CDR1 is SGHNT, CDR2 YYREEE, per germline (reference sequence). The V and J ends lost 0 bases and 11 bases, in that order; junction bases with no gene match: 7. The CDR3 sequence is 13 residues long. Here the CDR3 reads CASSLESGGWAFF. The CDR3 bases are TGTGCCAGCAGCTTGGAGTCAGGGGGATGGGCTTTCTTT.

J is TRBJ1-5 and V is TRBV19; TRBD1 is a possible D gene (6 bases). The CDR3 totals 16 residues. The V and J ends lost 5 bases and 1 base respectively, with 15 bases between them. CDR1 is LNHDA and CDR2 is SQIVND in the germline V gene (reference sequence). CDR3 amino acids: CASSSRGRGSNQPQHF. The CDR3 DNA sequence: TGTGCCAGTAGTTCCAGGGGCAGAGGAAGCAATCAGCCCCAGCATTTT.

This chain links TRBV14 with TRBJ1-2; 8 nucleotides agree with TRBD1. CDR3 length: 14 amino acids. Germline V gives CDR1 SGHDN, CDR2 FVKESK. After removal of 1 base from V and 3 bases from J, the junction contained 1 base not matched to a gene. The CDR3, as DNA: TGTGCCAGCAGCCAAGCAGGGGGCGACTATGGCTACACCTTC. Residues: CASSQAGGDYGYTF.

The chain is built from TRBV25-1 and TRBJ2-1; TRBD1 agrees at 7 bases. The CDR3 consists of 15 residues. V lost 3 bases and J lost 2; bases outside the gene matches: 4. Germline CDR1 MGHDK, CDR2 SYGVNS. The CDR3 here is CASSDSGTAYNEQFF. DNA of the CDR3: TGTGCCAGCAGTGATTCCGGGACAGCCTACAATGAGCAGTTCTTC. Full variable domain (rest looked up from reference TRBV25-1 and TRBJ2-1): EADIYQTPRYLVIGTGKKITLECSQTMGHDKMYWYQQDPGMELHLIHYSYGVNSTEKGDLSSESTVSRIRTEHFPLTLESARPSHTSQYLCASSDSGTAYNEQFFGPGTRLTVL.

The chain recombines TRBV2 with TRBJ1-5; TRBD1 matches 9 bases. The CDR3 has 13 residues. Germline-derived CDR1 and CDR2 are SNHLY and FYNNEI. V dropped 8 bases and J dropped 5; count of bases not matched to a gene: 4. CDR3 sequence (DNA): TGTGCCAGCGGACAGGGGAATGATCAGCCCCAGCATTTT. Translation: CASGQGNDQPQHF.

The J gene is TRBJ2-3, the V gene TRBV5-6, with D possibly being TRBD2 (5 bases). The CDR3 has 15 residues. The V gene's germline CDR1 is SGHDT and CDR2 YYEEEE. Trimming left V 2 bases short and J 4 bases short, with 14 bases between. This chain's CDR3 is CASSLGWERSDTQYF. The CDR3 region has the DNA TGTGCCAGCAGCTTAGGTTGGGAGAGATCAGATACGCAGTATTTT.

Here the CDR3 reads CASSRRGAYNEQFF. In nucleotides, the CDR3 is TGCGCCAGCAGCCGCCGGGGGGCCTACAATGAGCAGTTCTTC. The chain uses TRBV5-1 and TRBJ2-1, with TRBD2 matching over 7 bases. The CDR3 spans 14 residues. Germline V CDR1 and CDR2: SGHRS, YFSETQ. The V and J ends lost 4 bases and 2 bases, in that order; junction bases with no gene match: 3.

V is TRBV9 and J is TRBJ2-1, with 8 bases lining up with TRBD2. The V gene's germline CDR1 is SGDLS and CDR2 YYNGEE. This CDR3 is built from 17 residues. V gave up 3 bases and J gave up 0 bases; unmatched junction bases: 8. The CDR3 is CASSGPPRGGSYNEQFF. For the CDR3, the DNA is TGTGCCAGCAGCGGCCCCCCCCGGGGGGGCTCCTACAATGAGCAGTTCTTC.

The rearrangement uses TRBV5-1 and TRBJ2-7; 7 bases align to TRBD2. Germline values: CDR1 SGHRS, CDR2 YFSETQ. With V trimmed by 4 bases and J by 1 base, 2 bases remained unmatched. This CDR3 spans 13 amino acids. CDR3 in amino acids: CASSTGGSYEQYF. The CDR3, as DNA: TGCGCCAGCAGCACCGGGGGGTCCTACGAGCAGTACTTC.